The clone carrying this T cell receptor beta chain occurred a few times. This sample was taken from a study of blood T cell repertoires in COVID-19. The germline gives CDR1 SEHNR, CDR2 FQNEAQ (reference sequence). The CDR3 is made up of 17 amino acids. V lost 1 base to trimming and J lost 3 bases, with 15 bases between them. Method: immunoSEQ multiplex PCR; TCRdb's copy keeps in-frame clones and lacks some. Found here are roughly 40,000 clones, 76% of them singletons; the top ten hold approximately 7.7%. The sequence derives from a man between 65 and 80 years old with active or convalescent COVID-19. What was sequenced was peripheral blood. The chain employs TRBV7-9 and TRBJ1-4, with D possibly being TRBD1 (6 bases). The CDR3 DNA follows: TGTGCCAGCAGCTTAGGGTGGGACACCGGATCTAATGAAAAACTGTTTTTT. Translating it yields CASSLGWDTGSNEKLFF.